Below, 7 T cell receptor beta chains from the same sample are listed, as sequenced in a study. TCRdb keeps only in-frame clones here, not all; method: immunoSEQ multiplex PCR. The sample includes 60,000 to 85,000 clones, roughly 93% seen only once; the top ten take roughly 4%. Sequences were obtained from PBMCs. These receptor sequences come from a man in his forties with rheumatoid arthritis.

This rearrangement joins TRBV28 to TRBJ1-2; D is possibly TRBD1 (5 bases). Trimming removed 4 bases at V and 8 bases at J, with 20 bases between. This CDR3 comprises 15 residues. Germline CDR1 is MDHEN and CDR2 is SYDVKM. CDR3 DNA: TGTGCCAGCAGTTACGGAGCAGGTGACAGTCGGGGCTACACCTTC. The encoded protein is CASSYGAGDSRGYTF.

V is TRBV28 and J is TRBJ1-1; 9 bases are a match to TRBD1. After removal of 0 bases from V and 1 base from J, the junction contained 3 bases not matched to a gene. There are 16 residues in the CDR3. In germline, CDR1 is MDHEN, CDR2 SYDVKM. DNA of the CDR3: TGTGCCAGCAGTTTATGGACAGGGGGACGGAACACTGAAGCTTTCTTT. Its protein is CASSLWTGGRNTEAFF. Using reference TRBV28 and TRBJ1-1 for the parts outside the CDR3, the full variable domain is DVKVTQSSRYLVKRTGEKVFLECVQDMDHENMFWYRQDPGLGLRLIYFSYDVKMKEKGDIPEGYSVSREKKERFSLILESASTNQTSMYLCASSLWTGGRNTEAFFGQGTRLTVV.

This clone was recorded only once. The gene calls are TRBV5-1 and TRBJ2-7; the match to TRBD2 covers 16 bases. The junction had 4 bases not matched to a gene; V was cut back by 0 bases and J by 4 bases. Germline V CDR1 and CDR2: SGHRS, YFSETQ. This CDR3 has 17 residues. This CDR3 reads CASSLDGTSGRAYEQYF. CDR3 nucleotide sequence: TGCGCCAGCAGCTTGGATGGGACTAGCGGGAGGGCGTACGAGCAGTACTTC.

The chain joins TRBV24-1 to TRBJ2-7; D gene uncertain. Deletions cut 4 bases from V and 4 bases from J, with 7 bases between. The CDR3 contains 12 residues. Germline CDR1 KGHDR, CDR2 SFDVKD. CDR3 DNA sequence: TGTGCCACCAGTGACTCCGTATACGAGCAGTACTTC. It is translated as CATSDSVYEQYF.

The V gene is TRBV7-3, the J gene TRBJ2-3; no clear D. Trimming stripped 1 base from V and 0 bases from J, with 14 bases between. Germline V gene lookup returns CDR1 SGHTA and CDR2 FQGTGA. The CDR3 is made up of 17 amino acids. The DNA for the CDR3 is TGTGCCAGCAGCTTAAATCCTCTTCTAGTGAGCACAGATACGCAGTATTTT. This gives the protein CASSLNPLLVSTDTQYF. The full variable domain, rest sourced from reference TRBV7-3 and TRBJ2-3, is GAGVSQTPSNKVTEKGKYVELRCDPISGHTALYWYRQSLGQGPEFLIYFQGTGAADDSGLPNDRFFAVRPEGSVSTLKIQRTERGDSAVYLCASSLNPLLVSTDTQYFGPGTRLTVL.

The V and J genes are TRBV3-1 (or the pseudogene TRBV3-2) and TRBJ1-2, with D possibly TRBD1 on 5 matching bases. V dropped 6 bases and J dropped 8 bases, with 22 bases sitting between them. The germline gives CDR1 LGHDT, CDR2 YNNKEL (reference sequence). The length of the CDR3 is 15 residues. Written as DNA, the CDR3 is TGTGCCAGCAGGCATCAGGGCAGGGAGAGTCGGGGCTACACCTTC. Its protein product is CASRHQGRESRGYTF.

This clone has only one observation. The chain is built from TRBV25-1 and TRBJ1-1; the D is unclear. V lost 1 base and J 0 bases, leaving 9 bases between the germline ends. The CDR3 extends over 15 amino acids. CDR1 and CDR2 from the germline V gene are MGHDK and SYGVNS. CDR3: CASSESQPLNTEAFF. The CDR3 DNA sequence: TGTGCCAGCAGTGAATCGCAGCCATTGAACACTGAAGCTTTCTTT.